A selection of T cell receptor beta chains follows, all from one sample in a study of shared clonotypes between healthy human individuals. Produced via immunoSEQ multiplex PCR; TCRdb's table is partial and in-frame only. The top ten clones hold 30% to 35% of a sample with approximately 640,000 clones, 90% of them seen once. The source material was memory CD8+ T cells from PBMCs. All receptors derive from a man aged 18 to 29 in good health. Some clones in this sample may be carry-over from other donors' samples. Both conserved end residues are part of each CDR3. The D gene is left open where the match is weak. A row's size may be missing; if present it is once, few, many or a size class.

j_gene,abundance,d_gene,v_gene,CDR3aa,CDR3nt
TRBJ2-7,once,NA,TRBV28,CASSSGATYYEQYF,TGTGCCAGCAGTTCGGGAGCGACCTACTACGAGCAGTACTTC
TRBJ2-7,once,NA,TRBV4-2,CASSQGGLFGYEQYF,TGTGCCAGCAGCCAAGGAGGCCTGTTTGGGTACGAGCAGTACTTC
TRBJ2-5,NA,NA,TRBV27,CASSPAFQETQYF,TGTGCCAGCAGTCCAGCGTTCCAAGAGACCCAGTACTTC
TRBJ1-5,NA,NA,TRBV6-5,CASNVGAPNQPQHF,TGTGCCAGCAATGTCGGCGCTCCCAATCAGCCCCAGCATTTT
TRBJ1-2,NA,TRBD1,TRBV11-2,CASSFDRANYGYTF,TGTGCCAGCAGCTTTGACAGGGCAAACTATGGCTACACCTTC
TRBJ2-2,NA,NA,TRBV29-1,CSVEEGQGGTGELFF,TGCAGCGTTGAAGAGGGGCAGGGTGGCACCGGGGAGCTGTTTTTT
TRBJ1-4,NA,NA,TRBV27,CASSRRGEKLFF,TGTGCCAGCAGTAGACGGGGGGAAAAACTGTTTTTT
TRBJ2-7,NA,NA,TRBV28,CASSFFGNTYEQYF,TGTGCCAGCAGTTTCTTCGGGAACACCTACGAGCAGTACTTC
TRBJ1-4,NA,TRBD1,TRBV28,CASSLASGQGLREKLFF,TGTGCCAGCAGTTTAGCCTCCGGACAGGGGTTAAGAGAAAAACTGTTTTTT
TRBJ1-4,NA,NA,TRBV27,CASRGTDGGEKLFF,TGTGCCAGCAGGGGGACCGACGGGGGTGAAAAACTGTTTTTT
TRBJ2-1,NA,NA,TRBV27,CASSLFAAYNEQFF,TGTGCCAGCAGTTTATTCGCTGCCTACAATGAGCAGTTCTTC
TRBJ1-2,many,NA,TRBV4-1,CASSQERQDYGYTF,TGCGCCAGCAGCCAAGAAAGGCAGGACTATGGCTACACCTTC
TRBJ2-3,once,NA,TRBV14,CASSPRIGSLGDTQYF,TGTGCCAGCAGCCCGAGGATAGGCTCGTTGGGAGATACGCAGTATTTT
TRBJ2-1,NA,TRBD2,TRBV14,CASSPGGGLADNEQFF,TGTGCCAGCAGCCCCGGCGGTGGACTAGCGGACAATGAGCAGTTCTTC
TRBJ2-5,NA,NA,TRBV7-9,CASSLVGLETQYF,TGTGCCAGCAGCTTAGTGGGCTTGGAGACCCAGTACTTC
TRBJ1-4,NA,NA,TRBV6-6,CASSYGGRDGLIF,TGTGCCAGCAGTTACGGGGGCCGGGACGGGTTGATTTTT
TRBJ2-3,NA,TRBD2,TRBV5-4,CASSWVSGEGTDTQYF,TGTGCCAGCAGCTGGGTTAGCGGGGAGGGGACAGATACGCAGTATTTT
TRBJ2-5,NA,TRBD1,TRBV7-9,CASTRTGRETQYF,TGTGCCAGCACCAGGACAGGACGGGAGACCCAGTACTTC
TRBJ2-1,NA,NA,TRBV9,CASSVAGADEQFF,TGTGCCAGCAGCGTGGCCGGGGCGGATGAGCAGTTCTTC
TRBJ1-1,NA,TRBD1,TRBV7-9,CASSSRDSNTEAFF,TGTGCCAGCAGCTCCCGGGACAGCAACACTGAAGCTTTCTTT
TRBJ1-6,NA,NA,TRBV27,CASMSSPGGNSPLHF,TGTGCCAGCATGTCATCCCCTGGGGGTAATTCACCCCTCCACTTT
TRBJ1-1,NA,NA,TRBV7-9,CASSLAAPEAFF,TGTGCCAGCAGCTTAGCGGCTCCTGAAGCTTTCTTT
TRBJ1-5,NA,NA,TRBV19,CASSIYSYQPQHF,TGTGCCAGTAGTATATACAGCTATCAGCCCCAGCATTTT
TRBJ2-1,NA,NA,TRBV19,CASSINPGRYNEQFF,TGTGCCAGTAGTATTAATCCCGGCCGCTACAATGAGCAGTTCTTC
TRBJ1-2,NA,TRBD1,TRBV4-1,CASRDRGRYGYTF,TGCGCCAGCAGAGACAGGGGACGCTATGGCTACACCTTC
TRBJ2-3,NA,TRBD2,TRBV6-5,CASSYSSGGFRYF,TGTGCCAGCAGTTACTCTAGCGGGGGCTTTCGGTATTTT
TRBJ1-2,NA,TRBD1,TRBV27,CASSFGRGAYGYTF,TGTGCCAGCAGTTTCGGCAGGGGGGCTTATGGCTACACCTTC
TRBJ1-3,NA,NA,TRBV5-6,CASSSPGRDVSSGNTIYF,TGTGCCAGCAGCTCTCCGGGGAGGGACGTCAGCTCTGGAAACACCATATATTTT
TRBJ2-1,NA,NA,TRBV4-2,CASSQHSELYNEQFF,TGTGCCAGCAGCCAACACTCCGAACTCTACAATGAGCAGTTCTTC
TRBJ2-3,NA,NA,TRBV5-6,CASSLGLRYTDTQYF,TGTGCCAGCAGCTTGGGATTGCGGTACACAGATACGCAGTATTTT
TRBJ1-2,NA,TRBD1,TRBV6-5,CASSYSPGGEAGGYTF,TGTGCCAGCAGTTACTCCCCAGGGGGCGAAGCAGGCGGCTACACCTTC
TRBJ2-7,NA,TRBD1,TRBV9,CASSAKKGTDPYEQYF,TGTGCCAGCAGCGCCAAAAAAGGGACAGATCCCTACGAGCAGTACTTC
TRBJ2-7,NA,TRBD1,TRBV4-2,CASSRIGQGAYEQYF,TGTGCCAGCAGCCGCATAGGACAGGGAGCCTACGAGCAGTACTTC
TRBJ1-5,once,NA,TRBV27,CASSRRGNQPQHF,TGTGCCAGCAGCCGGAGGGGCAATCAGCCCCAGCATTTT
TRBJ2-7,NA,TRBD2,TRBV7-2,CASSLPRTSGSYEQYF,TGTGCCAGCAGCTTACCCCGGACTAGCGGGAGTTACGAGCAGTACTTC
TRBJ1-1,NA,NA,TRBV28,CASSSYREGNTEAFF,TGTGCCAGCAGTTCCTACAGGGAAGGGAACACTGAAGCTTTCTTT
TRBJ2-5,NA,NA,TRBV5-1,CASSVEWGIGETQYF,TGCGCCAGCAGCGTTGAATGGGGGATAGGAGAGACCCAGTACTTC
TRBJ1-1,NA,TRBD1,TRBV6-6,CASSYLDRGRTEAFF,TGTGCCAGCAGTTACCTGGACAGGGGGCGTACTGAAGCTTTCTTT
TRBJ2-1,NA,TRBD2,TRBV10-3,CAIKTSGSGYNEQFF,TGTGCCATCAAAACTAGCGGGAGCGGCTACAATGAGCAGTTCTTC
TRBJ2-5,NA,NA,TRBV7-9,CASSLRQGLQETQYF,TGTGCCAGCAGCTTGAGACAGGGACTTCAAGAGACCCAGTACTTC
TRBJ2-6,NA,TRBD2,TRBV16,CASSQYGTSANSGANVLTF,TGTGCCAGCAGCCAATATGGGACTAGCGCGAACTCTGGGGCCAACGTCCTGACTTTC
TRBJ2-3,NA,TRBD2,TRBV4-3,CASSQESLGGSFPDTQYF,TGCGCCAGCAGCCAAGAGTCCCTCGGCGGGAGTTTCCCAGATACGCAGTATTTT
TRBJ2-7,NA,NA,TRBV6-1,CASSDLAGNYEQYF,TGTGCCAGCAGTGACTTGGCGGGAAACTACGAGCAGTACTTC
TRBJ1-1,NA,TRBD1,TRBV19,CASSQIQGVNTEAFF,TGTGCCAGTAGCCAGATACAGGGGGTGAACACTGAAGCTTTCTTT
TRBJ2-7,few,NA,TRBV9,CASSVGGETYEQYF,TGTGCCAGCAGCGTAGGGGGAGAAACCTACGAGCAGTACTTC
TRBJ2-1,NA,NA,TRBV5-6,CASSPLPGTYNEQFF,TGTGCCAGCAGCCCTTTGCCCGGGACCTACAATGAGCAGTTCTTC
TRBJ2-3,NA,NA,TRBV11-2,CASSPRPGDTQYF,TGTGCCAGCAGCCCGAGACCAGGAGATACGCAGTATTTT
TRBJ2-4,NA,NA,TRBV28,CASSFGAKNIQYF,TGTGCCAGCAGTTTCGGTGCCAAAAACATTCAGTACTTC